The 27 T cell receptor beta chains below all came from one sample that was sequenced in a study of metastatic and nonmetastatic thyroid tumors. Every patient was untreated before thyroid surgery. With MiXCR, TCRdb called clones anew from the PCR reads. Counted here are about 34,000 clones, approximately 15% occurring once; the ten biggest clones make up around 7.5%. Sequencing used blood. These receptors were taken from a female donor with papillary thyroid cancer or a benign thyroid nodule (not recorded which). Some clones in this sample may be carry-over from other donors' samples.

The chain combines TRBV7-8 with TRBJ2-3; possible D gene TRBD2, 6 bases. V shed 1 base and J shed 4 bases, with 18 bases lying between them. The CDR3 totals 17 residues. Germline V gene data show CDR1 as SGHVS and CDR2 as FQNEAQ. This CDR3 reads CASSLVGVGRTSDTQYF. The CDR3 coding sequence is TGTGCCAGCAGCTTAGTGGGCGTAGGGAGGACGTCAGATACGCAGTATTTT.

The J gene is TRBJ2-7, the V gene TRBV5-1, with D possibly matching TRBD2 (7 bases). V was shortened by 4 bases and J by 3 bases, with 20 bases between the two germline ends. Germline V gene data show CDR1 as SGHRS and CDR2 as YFSETQ. The CDR3 spans 16 residues. This chain's CDR3 is CASSPWTVSGGYEQYF. The CDR3 DNA reads TGCGCCAGCAGCCCCTGGACAGTGTCGGGGGGCTACGAGCAGTACTTC.

By share of the sample, this clone is medium-sized. This chain joins TRBV15 and TRBJ1-6; tentative D call: TRBD1 (5 bases). Germline V gene data show CDR1 as LNHNV and CDR2 as YYDKDF (reference sequence). CDR3 length equals 15 residues. With 0 bases removed from V and 10 bases from J, the gap between germline ends came to 13 bases. CDR3 amino acids: CATSREQGFGSPLHF. Written as DNA, the CDR3 is TGTGCCACCAGCAGAGAGCAGGGTTTTGGGTCACCCCTCCACTTT. The variable domain in full, completed from reference TRBV15 and TRBJ1-6, reads DAMVIQNPRYQVTQFGKPVTLSCSQTLNHNVMYWYQQKSSQAPKLLFHYYDKDFNNEADTPDNFQSRRPNTSFCFLDIRSPGLGDTAMYLCATSREQGFGSPLHFGNGTRLTVT.

The chain has TRBV7-8 and TRBJ1-1, with 10 bases matching TRBD1. The length of the CDR3 is 16 residues. V was clipped by 5 bases and J by 1 base; unmatched bases: 7. Germline V CDR1 and CDR2: SGHVS, FQNEAQ. Here the CDR3 DNA reads TGTGCCAGCAGCATTGGGACAGGGGCGTCGAACACTGAAGCTTTCTTT. This gives the protein CASSIGTGASNTEAFF. The variable domain in full, with the rest retrieved from reference TRBV7-8 and TRBJ1-1, is GAGVSQSPRYKVAKRGQDVALRCDPISGHVSLFWYQQALGQGPEFLTYFQNEAQLDKSGLPSDRFFAERPEGSVSTLKIQRTQQEDSAVYLCASSIGTGASNTEAFFGQGTRLTVV.

This clone was counted at least ten times. The rearrangement links TRBV18 to TRBJ1-3; D not resolved. This CDR3 contains 14 residues. Germline values: CDR1 KGHSH, CDR2 LQKENI. Trimming pared 3 bases from V and 0 bases from J, leaving 6 bases between. This CDR3 reads CASSPRNSGNTIYF. The CDR3 nucleotides are TGTGCCAGCTCACCTCGTAACTCTGGAAACACCATATATTTT. Filled out from reference TRBV18 and TRBJ1-3, the complete variable domain reads NAGVMQNPRHLVRRRGQEARLRCSPMKGHSHVYWYRQLPEEGLKFMVYLQKENIIDESGMPKERFSAEFPKEGPSILRIQQVVRGDSAAYFCASSPRNSGNTIYFGEGSWLTVV.

This clone has a count of ten or more. The CDR3 region has the DNA TGCGCCAGCAGCTTAGGACGGGTGAACTATGGCTACACCTTC. This gives the protein CASSLGRVNYGYTF. The rearrangement links TRBV5-1 to TRBJ1-2; D uncertain. The CDR3 length is 14 residues. V was shortened by 2 bases and J by 2 bases, with 10 bases between the two germline ends. Germline lookup yields CDR1 SGHRS and CDR2 YFSETQ.

Only a few counts were recorded for this clone. The same CDR3 arises from other DNA sequences in this sample as well. The chain links TRBV6-5 to TRBJ1-6, with D tentatively TRBD1 (6 bases). This CDR3 has 18 amino acids. CDR1 is MNHEY, CDR2 SVGAGI, per germline. The V end was cut by 5 bases, the J end by 10 bases, with 27 bases between. DNA of the CDR3: TGTGCCAGCAGTCCAACAATCCAATTACACCGGGGACAATCACCCCTCCACTTT. Protein sequence: CASSPTIQLHRGQSPLHF.

V gene TRBV11-1 combines with J gene TRBJ2-3, with TRBD2 as a possible D gene (5 bases). The CDR3 is made up of 16 amino acids. V dropped 3 bases and J dropped 0 bases, with 13 bases sitting between them. Germline CDR1 and CDR2: SGHAT and FQDESV (reference sequence). The CDR3 DNA sequence: TGTGCCAGCAGCTTGCTAGAGGGCTCTAGCACAGATACGCAGTATTTT. Protein product: CASSLLEGSSTDTQYF. The variable domain in full, with the rest retrieved from reference TRBV11-1 and TRBJ2-3, is EAEVAQSPRYKITEKSQAVAFWCDPISGHATLYWYRQILGQGPELLVQFQDESVVDDSQLPKDRFSAERLKGVDSTLKIQPAELGDSAMYLCASSLLEGSSTDTQYFGPGTRLTVL.

The chain carries TRBV27 and TRBJ2-5, with TRBD2 as a possible D gene (6 bases). CDR1 and CDR2 (germline): MNHEY, SMNVEV (reference sequence). V lost 0 bases to trimming and J lost 7 bases, with 18 bases between them. This CDR3 is 16 amino acids long. The DNA of the CDR3 is TGTGCCAGCAGTTTATCCGGGACTGCGGGTCTGGGGACCCAGTACTTC. This translates into CASSLSGTAGLGTQYF.

This clone was observed a few times. For the CDR3, the DNA is TGTGCCACCTCGGGCGGGAGGAGCTCCTACGAGCAGTACTTC. It specifies CATSGGRSSYEQYF. The chain recombines TRBV28 with TRBJ2-7, with 8 bases lining up with TRBD2. The CDR3 totals 14 residues. Germline V gene data show CDR1 as MDHEN and CDR2 as SYDVKM. Trimming at V came to 10 bases and at J to 0 bases, leaving 8 bases not matched to a gene. Full variable domain (missing parts from reference TRBV28 and TRBJ2-7): DVKVTQSSRYLVKRTGEKVFLECVQDMDHENMFWYRQDPGLGLRLIYFSYDVKMKEKGDIPEGYSVSREKKERFSLILESASTNQTSMYLCATSGGRSSYEQYFGPGTRLTVT.

The gene calls are TRBV3-1 and TRBJ2-7, with a possible D match to TRBD2 (6 bases). CDR1 and CDR2 (germline): LGHDT, YNNKEL (reference sequence). V lost 2 bases and J 6 bases, leaving 14 bases between the germline ends. This CDR3 contains 14 residues. In DNA form, the CDR3 reads TGTGCCAGCAGCCAACGGACTATCGTGAGCGAGCAGTACTTC. It specifies CASSQRTIVSEQYF.

This clone appeared many times. V gene TRBV4-3 combines with J gene TRBJ1-3; D gene unclear. The CDR3 totals 16 residues. Germline CDR1 is LGHNA and CDR2 is YSLEER. The ends were cut back, 0 bases at V and 2 bases at J, with 11 bases in the middle. Written as DNA, the CDR3 is TGCGCCAGCAGCCAAGATGTAGGGTTGACTGGAAACACCATATATTTT. Protein product: CASSQDVGLTGNTIYF.

This clone was seen a handful of times. One end of the junction does not line up with germline, which may come from a read error. The chain combines TRBV12-3 or TRBV12-4 with TRBJ2-3; TRBD1 is a possible D gene (7 bases). The CDR3 runs to 15 residues. CDR3 nucleotides: TGTGCCAGCAGCCTCCTCCAGGGGGGCACATATACGCAGTATTTT. It specifies CASSLLQGGTYTQYF.

This clone was detected ten times or more. The rearrangement uses TRBV28 and TRBJ1-3; 8 nucleotides align to TRBD1. The V gene end was trimmed by 5 bases and the J gene end by 5 bases; junction bases not matched to a gene: 5. Germline V CDR1 and CDR2: MDHEN, SYDVKM. The CDR3 is 14 residues long. CDR3 in amino acids: CASSLQGARNTIYF. The CDR3 coding sequence is TGTGCCAGCAGTCTTCAGGGGGCGAGAAACACCATATATTTT.

This clone was seen at least ten times. Additional DNA sequences in this sample encode the identical CDR3. In nucleotides, the CDR3 is TGCAGTGCCTCTCGGACTAGCGGGTCCTACGAGCAGTACTTC. Its translation: CSASRTSGSYEQYF. The chain joins TRBV20-1 to TRBJ2-7; TRBD2 matches at 11 bases. Per the germline V gene, CDR1 is DFQATT and CDR2 is SNEGSKA (reference sequence). The V segment lost 6 bases and the J segment 1 base; nucleotides outside the gene matches: 5. This CDR3 spans 14 amino acids.

J is TRBJ2-1 and V is TRBV6-4; 12 nucleotides agree with TRBD1. V was pared by 8 bases and J by 3 bases, with 11 bases of the junction left unmatched. Germline CDR1 is MRHNA and CDR2 is SNTAGT. The CDR3 totals 17 residues. For the CDR3, the DNA is TGTGCCAGCTCAACCGGGACAGGGGGCGCCCGCTACAATGAGCAGTTCTTC. It encodes CASSTGTGGARYNEQFF.

This clone was detected ten times or more. The rearrangement uses TRBV7-2 and TRBJ2-7; unclear D gene. The V and J ends lost 0 bases and 0 bases respectively, with 9 bases between them. Germline assignment: CDR1 SGHTA and CDR2 FQGNSA. The CDR3 has 15 residues. Written as DNA, the CDR3 is TGTGCCAGCAGCTTAGCTTTTTTCTCCTCCTACGAGCAGTACTTC. Amino acids: CASSLAFFSSYEQYF. Drawing the rest from reference TRBV7-2 and TRBJ2-7, the complete variable domain is GAGVSQSPSNKVTEKGKDVELRCDPISGHTALYWYRQSLGQGLEFLIYFQGNSAPDKSGLPSDRFSAERTGGSVSTLTIQRTQQEDSAVYLCASSLAFFSSYEQYFGPGTRLTVT.

The CDR3, as DNA: TGCGCCAGCAGCCAAGATTGGGAGGGGCCAGAGACCCAGTACTTC. Protein: CASSQDWEGPETQYF. This rearrangement joins TRBV4-1 to TRBJ2-5; TRBD2 matches 7 bases. The trim removed 0 bases at V and 4 bases at J, leaving 5 bases unmatched. The V gene's germline CDR1 is MGHRA and CDR2 YSYEKL. The CDR3 contains 15 residues.

Comments on this clone: A much larger clone sits a single nucleotide away, making a read error possible. This sample includes further DNA sequences coding for the same CDR3. The V call is TRBV28, the J call TRBJ2-5, with 9 bases identical to TRBD1. The CDR3 is 13 residues long. The germline CDR1 and CDR2 sequences are MDHEN and SYDVKM. The CDR3 here is CASRGQGIETQYF. The CDR3 nucleotides are TGTGCCAGCAGGGGACAGGGCATAGAGACGCAGTACTTC.

The table lists this clone with many counts. This chain links TRBV3-1 with TRBJ1-1; D not certain. Germline V gene lookup returns CDR1 LGHDT and CDR2 YNNKEL (reference sequence). The CDR3 sequence is 14 residues long. V was trimmed by 2 bases and J by 6 bases, leaving 13 bases between them. The CDR3 bases are TGTGCCAGCAGCCAAAGTCTGCAAGCCCCTGAAGCTTTCTTT. Translating gives CASSQSLQAPEAFF.

This clone was seen at least ten times. The chain has TRBV7-2 and TRBJ1-2, with TRBD1 matching 7 bases. CDR1 and CDR2 (germline): SGHTA, FQGNSA. The ends lost 4 bases at V and 2 bases at J; junction bases unmatched: 4. The CDR3 length is 14 residues. CDR3 in amino acids: CASSSPTGNYGYTF. As DNA, the CDR3 is TGTGCCAGCAGCTCACCGACAGGGAACTATGGCTACACCTTC.

This clone came up a few times. The junction differs from germline at one of its ends, possibly a read error. The V gene is TRBV6-1, the J gene TRBJ2-5; 10 nucleotides line up with TRBD2. This CDR3 has 15 amino acids. Looked up from germline, CDR1 is MNHNS and CDR2 is SASEGT. In DNA, the CDR3 is TGTGCCAATTACTACGGGACTAGCGAGGGGGAGACCAAGTACTTC. Encoded protein: CANYYGTSEGETKYF.

This clone was seen ten or more times. This chain joins TRBV20-1 and TRBJ1-4, with D tentatively TRBD1 (5 bases). CDR3 length: 12 residues. CDR1 and CDR2 (germline): DFQATT, SNEGSKA (reference sequence). The CDR3 region has the DNA TGCAGCACCCGGGACCTTAATGAAAAACTGTTTTTT. Protein: CSTRDLNEKLFF.

This clone has a count of ten or more. The rearrangement links TRBV2 to TRBJ1-2; D may be TRBD1 (5 bases). Deletions cut 8 bases from V and 3 bases from J, with 13 bases between. CDR1 SNHLY and CDR2 FYNNEI come from the germline V gene. The CDR3 has 13 amino acids. DNA of the CDR3: TGTGCCAGCCGAGCGGGAGGGGACTATGGCTACACCTTC. This sequence encodes CASRAGGDYGYTF.

A remark on this clone: This may be a read error: a much more frequent sequence differs by one nucleotide. The chain combines TRBV7-6 with TRBJ2-1, with unresolved D. The germline gives CDR1 SGHVS, CDR2 FNYEAQ. The CDR3 length is 15 residues. V was shortened by 5 bases and J by 4 bases, with 15 bases between the two germline ends. The CDR3 coding sequence is TGTGCCAGCAGCCCTAGTGACGGAGCTTACAATGAGCAGTTCTTC. It yields the protein CASSPSDGAYNEQFF.

There are many counts of this clone. V usage is TRBV5-1 and J usage is TRBJ2-1; the D is unclear. Trimming took 3 bases from V and 3 from J, leaving 4 bases between them. The CDR3 has 12 residues. Germline V gives CDR1 SGHRS, CDR2 YFSETQ. The CDR3 loop is CASSWDYNEQFF. In DNA form, the CDR3 reads TGCGCCAGCAGCTGGGACTACAATGAGCAGTTCTTC. The variable domain in full, with the rest retrieved from reference TRBV5-1 and TRBJ2-1, is KAGVTQTPRYLIKTRGQQVTLSCSPISGHRSVSWYQQTPGQGLQFLFEYFSETQRNKGNFPGRFSGRQFSNSRSEMNVSTLELGDSALYLCASSWDYNEQFFGPGTRLTVL.

The chain is built from TRBV20-1 and TRBJ1-2, with TRBD1 identical over 10 bases. The CDR3 spans 15 residues. V lost 0 bases, J lost 8 bases, and 9 bases stayed unmatched. Germline values: CDR1 DFQATT, CDR2 SNEGSKA (reference sequence). CDR3 sequence (DNA): TGCAGTGCTAGAGATCAGAGGGGACAGGGGAACGGCTACACCTTC. Protein product: CSARDQRGQGNGYTF.